The 20 T cell receptor beta chains below were found in one sample sequenced in a study of cytomegalovirus exposure and HLA in healthy donors. The PCR had 60 Vbeta and 13 Jbeta primers. Profiled with immunoSEQ multiplex PCR; TCRdb holds only in-frame clones, not every one. Here the sample spans around 130,000 clones, around 78% being singletons. The material sequenced was PBMCs. The receptors originated from a woman younger than 35 in good health and CMV-seronegative.

The rearrangement uses TRBV30 and TRBJ2-1, with 8 bases aligning to TRBD2. Germline-derived CDR1 and CDR2 are GTSNPN and SVGIG (reference sequence). CDR3 length: 14 amino acids. The trim removed 1 base at V and 8 bases at J, leaving 7 bases unmatched. The CDR3 reads CAWSGGLVSDEQFF. CDR3 in DNA: TGTGCCTGGAGTGGGGGACTAGTGAGCGATGAGCAGTTCTTC. The full variable domain, with the rest looked up from reference TRBV30 and TRBJ2-1, is SQTIHQWPATLVQPVGSPLSLECTVEGTSNPNLYWYRQAAGRGLQLLFYSVGIGQISSEVPQNLSASRPQDRQFILSSKKLLLSDSGFYLCAWSGGLVSDEQFFGPGTRLTVL.

This chain connects TRBV21-1 to TRBJ1-2. TRBV21-1 is a recognized pseudogene. This CDR3 comprises 16 residues. This chain's CDR3 is CASSKVASSHPHGYTF. The CDR3 DNA sequence: TGTGCCAGCAGCAAAGTCGCGTCCTCCCATCCGCATGGCTACACCTTC.

This clone was seen once. This chain's CDR3 is CASSENWAGEQFF. DNA of the CDR3: TGTGCCAGCAGTGAAAATTGGGCGGGTGAGCAGTTCTTC. The chain is built from TRBV25-1 and TRBJ2-1; D possibly corresponds to TRBD2 (5 bases). The V gene's germline CDR1 is MGHDK and CDR2 SYGVNS. V was cut by 2 bases and J by 9 bases, with 11 bases left in between. The CDR3 extends over 13 amino acids.

V is TRBV5-4 and J is TRBJ2-1, with TRBD2 as a possible D gene (6 bases). The germline gives CDR1 SGHNT, CDR2 YYREEE (reference sequence). V was pared by 4 bases and J by 6 bases, with 11 bases between. The CDR3 consists of 13 residues. CDR3 DNA sequence: TGTGCCAGCAGCCACCGGGACTTCAATGAGCAGTTCTTC. Its translation is CASSHRDFNEQFF. Together with reference TRBV5-4 and TRBJ2-1, the CDR3 gives the full variable domain: ETGVTQSPTHLIKTRGQQVTLRCSSQSGHNTVSWYQQALGQGPQFIFQYYREEENGRGNFPPRFSGLQFPNYSSELNVNALELDDSALYLCASSHRDFNEQFFGPGTRLTVL.

The CDR3 DNA reads TGCGCCAGCAGCCCTACAATGACTAGCGTAGCTAGCACAGATACGCAGTATTTT. Encoded protein: CASSPTMTSVASTDTQYF. The chain employs TRBV5-1 and TRBJ2-3; 8 bases are a match to TRBD2. Germline CDR1 and CDR2: SGHRS and YFSETQ. The V and J ends lost 4 bases and 0 bases, in that order; junction bases with no gene match: 13. The CDR3 is made up of 18 amino acids.

The chain joins TRBV7-2 to TRBJ1-5; D not resolved. Germline lookup yields CDR1 SGHTA and CDR2 FQGNSA. There are 16 residues in the CDR3. Trimming left V 1 base short and J 1 base short, with 11 bases between. CDR3 sequence: CASSLGGGESNQPQHF. The CDR3 nucleotides read TGTGCCAGCAGCTTAGGAGGCGGGGAGAGCAATCAGCCCCAGCATTTT.

This clone was detected a few times. DNA of the CDR3: TGTGCCAGCAGGGCGGGACTAGCACCAGACGAGCAGTACTTC. It encodes CASRAGLAPDEQYF. The V and J genes are TRBV5-4 and TRBJ2-7; TRBD2 matches 9 bases. After removal of 5 bases from V and 5 bases from J, the junction contained 8 bases not matched to a gene. This CDR3 is 14 amino acids long. Looked up from germline, CDR1 is SGHNT and CDR2 is YYREEE (reference sequence).

The chain uses TRBV5-6 and TRBJ2-3, with 7 bases lining up with TRBD2. V trimming: 1 base; J trimming: 3 bases; junction bases outside the gene matches: 8. The CDR3 is 16 residues long. The germline V gene has CDR1 SGHDT and CDR2 YYEEEE. CDR3 protein: CASSLFWEGRTDTQYF. In nucleotides, the CDR3 is TGTGCCAGCAGCTTGTTTTGGGAGGGCCGTACAGATACGCAGTATTTT.

CDR3 bases: TGTGCCAGTAGCAGGGGGGTAATCGGTAGCGAGCAGTACTTC. Amino acid sequence: CASSRGVIGSEQYF. The chain carries TRBV19 and TRBJ2-7; a possible D gene is TRBD1 (7 bases). V dropped 6 bases and J dropped 6 bases, with 18 bases sitting between them. This CDR3 region has 14 residues. Germline loops: CDR1 LNHDA, CDR2 SQIVND (reference sequence).

The chain couples TRBV10-1 to TRBJ2-1; 7 positions agree with TRBD2. V trimming: 1 base; J trimming: 3 bases; junction bases outside the gene matches: 9. The germline gives CDR1 WNHNN, CDR2 SYGVQD (reference sequence). This CDR3 has 17 amino acids. CDR3 residues: CASSEFVGGLNYNEQFF. The CDR3 nucleotides are TGCGCCAGCAGTGAGTTCGTGGGAGGGCTGAACTACAATGAGCAGTTCTTC.

This chain joins TRBV30 and TRBJ1-2; the D gene is possibly TRBD1 (6 bases). CDR1 is GTSNPN, CDR2 SVGIG, per germline (reference sequence). V lost 5 bases, J lost 8 bases, and 21 bases lay in between. The length of the CDR3 is 14 residues. The CDR3 DNA reads as TGTGCCTGGGACTCGACAGGAGGCCCTTCCGGCTACACCTTC. Protein product: CAWDSTGGPSGYTF.

The table lists this clone with a count of one. The J gene is TRBJ2-1, the V gene TRBV29-1, with 13 bases matching TRBD2. J was trimmed by 5 bases and V by 7 bases; bases with no gene match: 20. The CDR3 extends over 19 amino acids. The V gene's germline CDR1 is SQVTM and CDR2 ANQGSEA. The CDR3 here is CSGRSGGRRTSGSDNEQFF. Here the CDR3 DNA reads TGCAGCGGAAGATCGGGGGGCAGACGGACTAGCGGGAGTGACAATGAGCAGTTCTTC.

As concerns this clone: At one end the junction does not follow the germline gene, possibly because of a read error. V usage is TRBV28 and J usage is TRBJ1-1, with unresolved D. The germline CDR1 and CDR2 sequences are MDHEN and SYDVKM. This CDR3 region has 9 residues. This CDR3 reads CASYTEALF. DNA for the CDR3: TGTGCCAGTTATACTGAAGCTCTCTTT.

A single count supports this clone. This sequence joins TRBV25-1 and TRBJ1-4; no reliable D call. The CDR3 spans 13 residues. Germline V gene lookup returns CDR1 MGHDK and CDR2 SYGVNS. V was shortened by 4 bases and J by 6 bases, with 9 bases between the two germline ends. CDR3: CASSALFYEKLFF. The CDR3 DNA follows: TGTGCCAGCAGTGCCCTCTTTTATGAAAAACTGTTTTTT.

The chain uses TRBV12-5 and TRBJ1-4, with 8 bases that match TRBD1. The CDR3 loop spans 13 amino acids. J lost 11 bases, V lost 2 bases, and 4 bases had no gene match. Per germline, CDR1 LGHNT and CDR2 FRNRAP. The CDR3 region is CASGLPTGVKLFF. In nucleotides, the CDR3 is TGTGCTAGTGGTTTGCCGACAGGGGTTAAACTGTTTTTT.

The chain has TRBV20-1 and TRBJ2-1; 9 nucleotides line up with TRBD2. CDR1 and CDR2 from the germline V gene are DFQATT and SNEGSKA (reference sequence). The CDR3 totals 11 residues. V dropped 7 bases and J dropped 9; count of bases not matched to a gene: 4. The CDR3 nucleotides are TGCAGTGAAGGGCGGGAGGGTGAGCAGTTCTTC. Its translation: CSEGREGEQFF.

The chain combines TRBV18 with TRBJ1-1, with D possibly TRBD1 on 5 matching bases. The germline CDR1 and CDR2 sequences are KGHSH and LQKENI. V lost 4 bases and J 4 bases, leaving 7 bases between the germline ends. The CDR3 has 12 residues. The CDR3 reads CASSQGSTEAFF. The CDR3 region has the DNA TGTGCCAGCTCACAGGGGTCCACTGAAGCTTTCTTT.

The rearrangement uses TRBV2 and TRBJ2-1; possible D gene TRBD2, 5 bases. V dropped 8 bases and J dropped 5 bases, with 16 bases sitting between them. The germline V gene encodes CDR1 SNHLY and CDR2 FYNNEI. This CDR3 contains 14 residues. CDR3 residues: CASGRGLLDNEQFF. The CDR3 coding sequence is TGTGCCAGCGGGCGTGGCTTACTAGACAATGAGCAGTTCTTC.

This chain uses TRBV5-1 with TRBJ2-7; D may be TRBD2 (5 bases). CDR3 size: 13 residues. The V gene lost 0 bases and the J gene lost 3 bases, with 7 bases spanning the gap. Looked up from germline, CDR1 is SGHRS and CDR2 is YFSETQ. CDR3 coding DNA: TGCGCCAGCAGCTTGGGGACTGGCTACGAGCAGTACTTC. This sequence encodes CASSLGTGYEQYF.

This chain connects TRBV29-1 to TRBJ2-1; no firm D call. The germline V gene encodes CDR1 SQVTM and CDR2 ANQGSEA. The germline V and J ends were trimmed by 4 bases and 6 bases, with 7 bases remaining between them. CDR3 length: 11 residues. CDR3 sequence reads: CSVVFSNEQFF. As DNA, the CDR3 is TGCAGCGTTGTGTTCAGCAATGAGCAGTTCTTC.